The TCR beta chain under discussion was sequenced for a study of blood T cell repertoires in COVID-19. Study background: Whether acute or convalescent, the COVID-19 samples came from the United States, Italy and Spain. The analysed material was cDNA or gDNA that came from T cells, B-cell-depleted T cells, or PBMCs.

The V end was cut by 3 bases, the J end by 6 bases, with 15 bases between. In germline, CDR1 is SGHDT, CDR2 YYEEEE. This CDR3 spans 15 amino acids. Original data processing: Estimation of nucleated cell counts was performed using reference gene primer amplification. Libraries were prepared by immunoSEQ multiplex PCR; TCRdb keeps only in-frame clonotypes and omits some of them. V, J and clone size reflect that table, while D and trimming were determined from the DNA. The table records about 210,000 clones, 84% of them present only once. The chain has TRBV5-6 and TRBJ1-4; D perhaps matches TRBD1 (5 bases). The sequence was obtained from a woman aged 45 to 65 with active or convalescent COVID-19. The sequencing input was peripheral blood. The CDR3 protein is CASSSLDRDDEKLFF. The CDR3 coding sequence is TGTGCCAGCAGCTCGCTAGACAGAGATGATGAAAAACTGTTTTTT.